Shown below are 9 T cell receptor beta chains from a single sample sequenced in a study of Ad26.COV2.S vaccination and SARS-CoV-2 variants. Here immunoSEQ multiplex PCR was the method, and the copy in TCRdb shows in-frame clones only, minus some. Among 400,000 to 450,000 clones listed, roughly 90% were seen once. The treatment is: around 19 received Ad26.COV2.S at low or high dose, single or two shots; roughly five received placebo; per-sample allocation not given. Material that was analyzed had been drawn on day 63 after the first vaccine or placebo injection. Sequenced here: peripheral blood, sampled in a trial of Ad26.COV2.S vaccine versus placebo. The source is a person between 18 and 59 years old who received the Ad26.COV2.S COVID-19 vaccine or a placebo.

The rearrangement links TRBV24-1 to TRBJ1-2; possibly TRBD1 for D (5 bases). The V gene lost 4 bases and the J gene lost 4 bases, with 15 bases spanning the gap. Germline CDR1 and CDR2: KGHDR and SFDVKD. This CDR3 is 15 amino acids long. CDR3 sequence: CATSDAIQGFYGYTF. CDR3 nucleotides: TGTGCCACCAGTGACGCAATCCAGGGTTTCTATGGCTACACCTTC.

The chain has TRBV24-1 and TRBJ2-7; D unclear. V lost 4 bases to trimming and J lost 3 bases, with 9 bases between them. The CDR3 contains 13 residues. Germline V gives CDR1 KGHDR, CDR2 SFDVKD. This chain's CDR3 is CATSDALGYEQYF. The CDR3 nucleotides are TGTGCCACCAGTGACGCCTTAGGCTACGAGCAGTACTTC.

V gene TRBV29-1 combines with J gene TRBJ2-1, with D perhaps given as TRBD1 or TRBD2 (5 bases each). The ends were cut back, 7 bases at V and 11 bases at J, with 15 bases in the middle. Germline V gene lookup returns CDR1 SQVTM and CDR2 ANQGSEA. CDR3 length: 11 amino acids. The chain's CDR3 is CSAREPGQQFF. The CDR3 DNA follows: TGCAGCGCCCGAGAACCGGGACAGCAGTTCTTC.

The V and J genes are TRBV19 and TRBJ2-3; TRBD1 matches at 8 bases. CDR3 length equals 15 residues. J was trimmed by 3 bases and V by 4 bases; bases with no gene match: 6. The germline V gene encodes CDR1 LNHDA and CDR2 SQIVND (reference sequence). In DNA form, the CDR3 reads TGTGCCAGTAGTACGCAGACAGGGGTAACAGATACGCAGTATTTT. As protein: CASSTQTGVTDTQYF.

The gene calls are TRBV7-8 and TRBJ2-7; D is uncertain. The germline V gene has CDR1 SGHVS and CDR2 FQNEAQ. CDR3 length: 14 residues. The V and J ends lost 3 bases and 6 bases respectively, with 15 bases between them. The CDR3, as DNA: TGTGCCAGCAGCTTCGTAGACCCATTCTCCGAGCAGTACTTC. Protein sequence: CASSFVDPFSEQYF.

The rearrangement uses TRBV28 and TRBJ2-2, with 8 positions matching TRBD2. After removal of 7 bases from V and 3 bases from J, the junction contained 7 bases not matched to a gene. The CDR3 length is 15 residues. Germline CDR1 is MDHEN and CDR2 is SYDVKM. CDR3 residues: CASTLLRGDTGELFF. The CDR3 DNA follows: TGTGCCAGCACCCTACTGCGGGGGGACACCGGGGAGCTGTTTTTT.

The rearrangement joins TRBV7-2 to TRBJ2-7; D possibly corresponds to TRBD2 (5 bases). V gave up 5 bases and J gave up 0 bases, with 14 bases separating them. CDR1 is SGHTA and CDR2 is FQGNSA in the germline V gene. The CDR3 spans 15 residues. CDR3 in amino acids: CASSPGLSPSYEQYF. CDR3 sequence (DNA): TGTGCCAGCAGCCCGGGATTGTCACCCTCCTACGAGCAGTACTTC.

V and J are TRBV7-2 and TRBJ1-4, with 8 bases that match TRBD1. The CDR3 spans 17 residues. Germline-derived CDR1 and CDR2 are SGHTA and FQGNSA. The trim removed 3 bases at V and 6 bases at J, leaving 12 bases unmatched. This CDR3 is CASSFLRSGGSDEKLFF. CDR3 DNA sequence: TGTGCCAGCAGCTTCCTCCGATCAGGGGGCTCGGATGAAAAACTGTTTTTT.

The V and J genes are TRBV6-1 and TRBJ2-7; no definite D call. The germline V and J ends were trimmed by 3 bases and 9 bases, with 9 bases remaining between them. Germline V gives CDR1 MNHNS, CDR2 SASEGT. The CDR3 loop spans 11 amino acids. CDR3 loop: CASSESLWQYF. The CDR3 DNA reads TGTGCCAGCAGTGAGTCGCTTTGGCAGTACTTC.